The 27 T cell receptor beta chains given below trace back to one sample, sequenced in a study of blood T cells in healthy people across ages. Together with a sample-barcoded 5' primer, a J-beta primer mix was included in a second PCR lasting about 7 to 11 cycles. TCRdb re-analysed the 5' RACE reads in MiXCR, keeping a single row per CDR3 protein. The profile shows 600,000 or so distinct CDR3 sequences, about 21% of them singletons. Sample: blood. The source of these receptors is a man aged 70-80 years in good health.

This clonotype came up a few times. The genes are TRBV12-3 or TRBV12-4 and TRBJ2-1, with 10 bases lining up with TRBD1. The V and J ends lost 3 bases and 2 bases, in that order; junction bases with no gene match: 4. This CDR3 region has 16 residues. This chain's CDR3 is CASSLPGQGAYNEQFF. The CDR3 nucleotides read TGTGCCAGCAGTTTGCCTGGACAGGGGGCCTACAATGAGCAGTTCTTC.

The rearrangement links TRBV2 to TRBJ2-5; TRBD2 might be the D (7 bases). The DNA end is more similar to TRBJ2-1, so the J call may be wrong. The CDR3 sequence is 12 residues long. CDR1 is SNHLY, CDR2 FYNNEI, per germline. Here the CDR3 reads CASKDTGGEQFF. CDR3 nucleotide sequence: TGTGCCAGCAAGGACACGGGGGGCGAGCAGTTCTTC.

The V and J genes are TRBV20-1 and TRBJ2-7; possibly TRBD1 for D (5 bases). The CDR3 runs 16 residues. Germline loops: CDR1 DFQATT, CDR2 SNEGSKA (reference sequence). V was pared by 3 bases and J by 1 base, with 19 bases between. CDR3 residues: CSASKAGQANSYEQYF. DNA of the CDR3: TGCAGTGCTAGTAAAGCAGGGCAGGCTAATTCCTACGAGCAGTACTTC.

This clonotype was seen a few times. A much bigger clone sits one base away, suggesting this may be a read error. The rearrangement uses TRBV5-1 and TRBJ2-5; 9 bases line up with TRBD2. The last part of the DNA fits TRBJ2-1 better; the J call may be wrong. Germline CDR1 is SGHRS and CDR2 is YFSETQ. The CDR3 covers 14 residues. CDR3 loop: CASRVAGDVDEQFF. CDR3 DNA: TGCGCCAGCAGGGTAGCGGGAGATGTTGATGAGCAGTTCTTC.

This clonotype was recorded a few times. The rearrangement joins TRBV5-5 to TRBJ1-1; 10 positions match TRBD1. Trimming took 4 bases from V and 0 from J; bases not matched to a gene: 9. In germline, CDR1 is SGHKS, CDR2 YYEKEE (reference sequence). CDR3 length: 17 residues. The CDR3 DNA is TGTGCCAGCAGCACAGAGCCGGGACAGGGGTTGAACACTGAAGCTTTCTTT. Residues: CASSTEPGQGLNTEAFF.

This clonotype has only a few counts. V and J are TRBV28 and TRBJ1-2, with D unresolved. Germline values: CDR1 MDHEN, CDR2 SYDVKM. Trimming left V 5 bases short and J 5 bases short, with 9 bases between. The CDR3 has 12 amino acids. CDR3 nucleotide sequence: TGTGCCAGCAGTACGGAAGGGTATGGCTACACCTTC. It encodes CASSTEGYGYTF.

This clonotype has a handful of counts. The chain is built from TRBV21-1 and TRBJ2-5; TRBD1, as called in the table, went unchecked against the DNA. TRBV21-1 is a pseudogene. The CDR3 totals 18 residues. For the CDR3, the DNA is TGTGCCAGCAGCGGGGCCCCAGAGGTCAGGGGAAGACAAGAGACCCAGTACTTC. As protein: CASSGAPEVRGRQETQYF.

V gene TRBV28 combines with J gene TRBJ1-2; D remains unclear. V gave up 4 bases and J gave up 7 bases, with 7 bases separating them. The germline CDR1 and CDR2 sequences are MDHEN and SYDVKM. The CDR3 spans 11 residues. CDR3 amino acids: CASSSQVGYTF. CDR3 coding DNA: TGTGCCAGCAGTTCCCAGGTTGGCTACACCTTC.

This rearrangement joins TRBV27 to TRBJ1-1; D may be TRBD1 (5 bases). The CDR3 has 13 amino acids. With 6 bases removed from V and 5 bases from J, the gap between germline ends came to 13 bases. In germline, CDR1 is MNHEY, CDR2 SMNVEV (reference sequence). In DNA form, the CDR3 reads TGTGCCAGCAGAATGATAGGGACGACTGAAGCTTTCTTT. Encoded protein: CASRMIGTTEAFF.

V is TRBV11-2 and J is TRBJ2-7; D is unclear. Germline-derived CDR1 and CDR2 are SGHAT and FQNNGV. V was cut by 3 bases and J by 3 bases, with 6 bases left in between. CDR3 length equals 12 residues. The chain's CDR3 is CASSLSIYEQYF. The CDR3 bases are TGTGCCAGCAGCTTGTCAATCTACGAGCAGTACTTC.

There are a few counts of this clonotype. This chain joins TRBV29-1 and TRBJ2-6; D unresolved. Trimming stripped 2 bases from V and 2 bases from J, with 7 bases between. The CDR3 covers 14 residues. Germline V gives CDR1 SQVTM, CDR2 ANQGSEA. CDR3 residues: CSVETFPGANVLTF. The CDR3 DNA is TGCAGCGTTGAAACTTTCCCTGGGGCCAACGTCCTGACTTTC.

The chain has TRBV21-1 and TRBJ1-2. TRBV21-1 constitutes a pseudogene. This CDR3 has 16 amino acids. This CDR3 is CASSKGFGDEVYGYTF. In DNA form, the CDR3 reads TGTGCCAGCAGCAAAGGCTTCGGGGATGAAGTCTATGGCTACACCTTC.

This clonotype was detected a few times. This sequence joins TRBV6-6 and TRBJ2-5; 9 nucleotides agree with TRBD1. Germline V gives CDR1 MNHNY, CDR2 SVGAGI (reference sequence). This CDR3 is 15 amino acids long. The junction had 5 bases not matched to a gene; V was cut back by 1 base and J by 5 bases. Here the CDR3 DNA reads TGTGCCAGCAGTTACTGGCGGACAGGGGTCGAGACCCAGTACTTC. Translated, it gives CASSYWRTGVETQYF.

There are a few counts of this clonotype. CDR3 DNA sequence: TGTGCCAGCAGCTTGGACCAGACACTTACCGGGGAGCTGTTTTTT. Residues: CASSLDQTLTGELFF. The V and J genes are TRBV5-5 and TRBJ2-2; D not resolved. V lost 0 bases, J lost 5 bases, and 11 bases lay in between. Germline assignment: CDR1 SGHKS and CDR2 YYEKEE (reference sequence). The CDR3 contains 15 residues.

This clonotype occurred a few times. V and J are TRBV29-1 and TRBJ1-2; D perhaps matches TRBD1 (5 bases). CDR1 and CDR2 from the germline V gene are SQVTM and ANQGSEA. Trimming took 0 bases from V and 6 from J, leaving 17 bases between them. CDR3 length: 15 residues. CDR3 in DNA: TGCAGCGTTGAAGATCTGGGCAGGGCTTTTGATGGCTACACCTTC. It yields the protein CSVEDLGRAFDGYTF.

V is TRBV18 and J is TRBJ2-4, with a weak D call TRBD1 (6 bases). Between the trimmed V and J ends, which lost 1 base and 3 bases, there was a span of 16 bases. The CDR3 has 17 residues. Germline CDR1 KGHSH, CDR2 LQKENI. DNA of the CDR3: TGTGCCAGCTCACCACTGGTCCAGGGGAGCGTCAAAAACATTCAGTACTTC. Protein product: CASSPLVQGSVKNIQYF.

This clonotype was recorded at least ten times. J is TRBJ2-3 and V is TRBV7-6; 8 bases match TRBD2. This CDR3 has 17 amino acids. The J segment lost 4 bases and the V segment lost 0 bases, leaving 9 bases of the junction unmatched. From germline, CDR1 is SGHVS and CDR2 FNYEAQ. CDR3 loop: CASSLAISGTIADTQYF. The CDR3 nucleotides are TGTGCCAGCAGCTTAGCGATTAGCGGGACGATAGCAGATACGCAGTATTTT.

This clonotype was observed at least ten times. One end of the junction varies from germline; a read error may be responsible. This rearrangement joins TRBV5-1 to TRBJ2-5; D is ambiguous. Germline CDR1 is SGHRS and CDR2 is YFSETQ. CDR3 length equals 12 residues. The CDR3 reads CASSLVLETQYF. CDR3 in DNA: TGTGCCAGCAGCTTGGTTTTAGAGACCCAGTACTTC. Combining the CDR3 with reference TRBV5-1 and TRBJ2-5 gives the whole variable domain KAGVTQTPRYLIKTRGQQVTLSCSPISGHRSVSWYQQTPGQGLQFLFEYFSETQRNKGNFPGRFSGRQFSNSRSEMNVSTLELGDSALYLCASSLVLETQYFGPGTRLLVL.

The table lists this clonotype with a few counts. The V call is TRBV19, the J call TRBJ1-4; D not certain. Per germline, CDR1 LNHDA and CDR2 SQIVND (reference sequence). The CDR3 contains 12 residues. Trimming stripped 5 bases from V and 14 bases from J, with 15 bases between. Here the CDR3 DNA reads TGTGCCAGTAGTCCTGGACTATCGCGGCTGTTTTTT. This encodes CASSPGLSRLFF.

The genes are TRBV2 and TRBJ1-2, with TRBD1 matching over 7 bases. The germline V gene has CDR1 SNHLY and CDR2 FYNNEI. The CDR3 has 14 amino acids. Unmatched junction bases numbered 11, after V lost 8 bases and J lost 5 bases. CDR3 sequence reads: CASQPEQGRYGYTF. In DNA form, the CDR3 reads TGTGCCAGCCAACCTGAACAGGGGAGGTATGGCTACACCTTC.

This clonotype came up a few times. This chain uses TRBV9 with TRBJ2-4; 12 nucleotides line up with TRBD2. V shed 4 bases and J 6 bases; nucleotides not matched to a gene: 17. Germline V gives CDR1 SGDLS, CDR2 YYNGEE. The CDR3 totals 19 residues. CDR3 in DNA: TGTGCCAGCAGCCCTAGGGGGCTAGCGGGAGGGCCTGGGGGAAACATTCAGTACTTC. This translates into CASSPRGLAGGPGGNIQYF.

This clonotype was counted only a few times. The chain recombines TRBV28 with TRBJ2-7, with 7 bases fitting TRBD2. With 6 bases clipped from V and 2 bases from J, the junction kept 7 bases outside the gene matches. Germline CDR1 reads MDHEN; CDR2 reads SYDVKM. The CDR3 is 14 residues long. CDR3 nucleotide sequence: TGTGCCAGCAGACCTACGGGAGGACCCTACGAGCAGTACTTC. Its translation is CASRPTGGPYEQYF.

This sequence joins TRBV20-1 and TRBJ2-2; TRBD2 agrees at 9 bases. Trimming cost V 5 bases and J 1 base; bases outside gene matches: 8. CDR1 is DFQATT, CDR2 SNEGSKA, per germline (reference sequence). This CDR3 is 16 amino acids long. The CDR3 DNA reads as TGCAGTGCTCTGAATCGACTAGCGGAGAACACCGGGGAGCTGTTTTTT. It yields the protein CSALNRLAENTGELFF.

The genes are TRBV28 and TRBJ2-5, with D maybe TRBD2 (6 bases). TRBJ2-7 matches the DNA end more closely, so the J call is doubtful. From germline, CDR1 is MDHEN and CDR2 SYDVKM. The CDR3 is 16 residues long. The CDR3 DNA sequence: TGTGCCAGCAGTTTATTAGGAGGGATAGGGGCAACCGAGCAGTACTTC. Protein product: CASSLLGGIGATEQYF.

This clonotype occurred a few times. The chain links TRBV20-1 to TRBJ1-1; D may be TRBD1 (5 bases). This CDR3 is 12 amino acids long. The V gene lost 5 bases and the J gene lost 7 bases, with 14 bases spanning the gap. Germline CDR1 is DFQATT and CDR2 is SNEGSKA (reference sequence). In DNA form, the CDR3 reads TGCAGTGCTTGGGACGGAAGGAGTGAAGCTTTCTTT. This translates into CSAWDGRSEAFF.

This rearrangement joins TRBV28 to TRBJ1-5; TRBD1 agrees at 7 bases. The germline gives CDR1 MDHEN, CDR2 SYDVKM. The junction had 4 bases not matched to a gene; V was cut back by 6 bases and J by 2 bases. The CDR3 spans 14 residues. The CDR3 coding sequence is TGTGCCAGCAGCACCACAGGGGGCAATCAGCCCCAGCATTTT. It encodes CASSTTGGNQPQHF.

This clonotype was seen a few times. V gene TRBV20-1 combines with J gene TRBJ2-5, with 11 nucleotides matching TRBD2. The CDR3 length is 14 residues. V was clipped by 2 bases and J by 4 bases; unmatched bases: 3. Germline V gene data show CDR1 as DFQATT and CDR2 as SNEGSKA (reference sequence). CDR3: CSARTSGRGETQYF. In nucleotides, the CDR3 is TGCAGTGCTAGAACTAGCGGGAGAGGAGAGACCCAGTACTTC.